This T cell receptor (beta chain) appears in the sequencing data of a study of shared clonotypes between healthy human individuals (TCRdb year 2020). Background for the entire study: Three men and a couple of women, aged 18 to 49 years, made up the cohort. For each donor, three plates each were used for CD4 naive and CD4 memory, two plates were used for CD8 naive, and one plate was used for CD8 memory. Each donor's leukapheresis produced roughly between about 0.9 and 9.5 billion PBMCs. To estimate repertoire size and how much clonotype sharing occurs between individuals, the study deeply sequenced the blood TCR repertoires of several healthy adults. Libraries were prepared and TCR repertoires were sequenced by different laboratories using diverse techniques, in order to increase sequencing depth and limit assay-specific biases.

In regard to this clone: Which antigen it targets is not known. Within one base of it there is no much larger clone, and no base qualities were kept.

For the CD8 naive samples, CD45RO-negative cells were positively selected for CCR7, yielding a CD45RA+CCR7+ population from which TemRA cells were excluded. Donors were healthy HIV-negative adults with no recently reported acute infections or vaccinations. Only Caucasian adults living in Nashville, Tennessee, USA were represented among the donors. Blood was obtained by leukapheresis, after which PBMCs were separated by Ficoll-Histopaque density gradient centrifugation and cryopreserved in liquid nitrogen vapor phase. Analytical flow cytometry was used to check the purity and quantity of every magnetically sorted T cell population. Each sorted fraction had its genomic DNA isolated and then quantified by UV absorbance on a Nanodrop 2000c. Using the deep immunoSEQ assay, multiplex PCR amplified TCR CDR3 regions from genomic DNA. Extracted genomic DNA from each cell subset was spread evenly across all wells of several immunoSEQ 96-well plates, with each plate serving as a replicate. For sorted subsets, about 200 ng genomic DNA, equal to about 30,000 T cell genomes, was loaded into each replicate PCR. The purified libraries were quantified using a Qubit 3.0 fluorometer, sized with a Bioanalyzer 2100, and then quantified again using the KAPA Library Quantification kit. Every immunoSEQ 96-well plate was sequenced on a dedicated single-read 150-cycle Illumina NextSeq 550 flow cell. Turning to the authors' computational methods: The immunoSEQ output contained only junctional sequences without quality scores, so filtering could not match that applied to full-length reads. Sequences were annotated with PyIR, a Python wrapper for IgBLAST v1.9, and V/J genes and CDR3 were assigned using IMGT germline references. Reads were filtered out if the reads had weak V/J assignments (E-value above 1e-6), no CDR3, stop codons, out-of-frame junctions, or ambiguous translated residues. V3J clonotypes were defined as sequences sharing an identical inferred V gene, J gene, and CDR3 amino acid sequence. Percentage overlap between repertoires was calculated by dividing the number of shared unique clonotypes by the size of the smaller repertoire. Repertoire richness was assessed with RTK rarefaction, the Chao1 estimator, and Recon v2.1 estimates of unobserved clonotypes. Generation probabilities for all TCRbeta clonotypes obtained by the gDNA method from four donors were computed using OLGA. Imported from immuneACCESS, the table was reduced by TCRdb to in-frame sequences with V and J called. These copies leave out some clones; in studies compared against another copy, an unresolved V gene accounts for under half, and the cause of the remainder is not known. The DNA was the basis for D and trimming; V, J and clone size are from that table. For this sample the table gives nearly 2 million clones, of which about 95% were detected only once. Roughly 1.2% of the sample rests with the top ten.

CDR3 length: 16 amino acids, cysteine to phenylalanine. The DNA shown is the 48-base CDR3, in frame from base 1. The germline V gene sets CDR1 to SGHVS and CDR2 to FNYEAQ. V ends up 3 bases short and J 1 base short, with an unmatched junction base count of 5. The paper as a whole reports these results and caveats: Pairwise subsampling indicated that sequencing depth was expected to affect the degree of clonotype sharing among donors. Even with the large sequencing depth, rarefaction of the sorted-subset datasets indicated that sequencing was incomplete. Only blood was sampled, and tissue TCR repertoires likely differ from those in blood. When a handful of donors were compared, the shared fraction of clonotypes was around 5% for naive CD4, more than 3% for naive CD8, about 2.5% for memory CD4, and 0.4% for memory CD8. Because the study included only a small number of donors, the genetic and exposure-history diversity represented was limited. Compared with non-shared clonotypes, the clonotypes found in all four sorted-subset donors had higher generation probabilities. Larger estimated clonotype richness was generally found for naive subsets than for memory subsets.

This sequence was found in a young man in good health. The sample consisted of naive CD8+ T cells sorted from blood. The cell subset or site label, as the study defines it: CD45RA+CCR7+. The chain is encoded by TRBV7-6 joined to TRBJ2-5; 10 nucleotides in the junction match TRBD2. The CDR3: CASSFRLAGLQETQYF. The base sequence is TGTGCCAGCAGCTTCCGACTAGCGGGCCTCCAAGAGACCCAGTACTTC.